A single sample gave rise to the 26 T cell receptor beta chains below, sequenced in a study of T cells after yellow fever vaccination. TCRdb ran MiXCR on the 5' RACE reads and lists one entry per CDR3 protein. The sample shows 250,000 to 350,000 distinct CDR3 sequences, under 9% of them seen only once. Material: CD4+ T cells sorted from PBMCs, obtained 5 days after the yellow fever booster vaccination. The receptors here all came from a man aged 18 to 35 who received the YFV17D yellow fever vaccine.

In DNA, the CDR3 is TGCGCCAGCAGACAGGACCCGGTAGGTAGAAATGAGCAGTTCTTC. Translation gives CASRQDPVGRNEQFF. V and J are TRBV5-1 and TRBJ2-1; a weak D match, TRBD1 (5 bases). V was shortened by 5 bases and J by 7 bases, with 19 bases between the two germline ends. In germline, CDR1 is SGHRS, CDR2 YFSETQ. This CDR3 is built from 15 residues.

This clonotype was seen a handful of times. The rearrangement links TRBV7-3 to TRBJ2-3; perhaps TRBD2 as D (7 bases). This CDR3 contains 16 residues. With 5 bases removed from V and 3 bases from J, the gap between germline ends came to 18 bases. Germline assignment: CDR1 SGHTA and CDR2 FQGTGA. The CDR3 coding sequence is TGTGCCAGCAGCCCGATCGGGGGGCGGGTGACAGATACGCAGTATTTT. This gives the protein CASSPIGGRVTDTQYF. The whole variable domain, remainder taken from reference TRBV7-3 and TRBJ2-3, is GAGVSQTPSNKVTEKGKYVELRCDPISGHTALYWYRQSLGQGPEFLIYFQGTGAADDSGLPNDRFFAVRPEGSVSTLKIQRTERGDSAVYLCASSPIGGRVTDTQYFGPGTRLTVL.

There are a few counts of this clonotype. The CDR3 here is CASSHLLRGPGPQHF. In nucleotides, the CDR3 is TGCGCCAGCAGCCATCTCTTGAGGGGGCCCGGGCCCCAGCATTTT. This chain joins TRBV4-1 and TRBJ1-5; 7 positions match TRBD1. CDR1 and CDR2 (germline): MGHRA, YSYEKL. Trimming at V came to 3 bases and at J to 9 bases, leaving 11 bases not matched to a gene. The length of the CDR3 is 15 residues.

The sample holds many counts of this clonotype. The CDR3 region has the DNA TGCAGTGCTCTCACCGGGGTCCAGGGCGGTTCACCCCTCCACTTT. It translates to CSALTGVQGGSPLHF. The chain uses TRBV20-1 and TRBJ1-6; tentative D call: TRBD1 (5 bases). The CDR3 sequence is 15 residues long. The germline V gene encodes CDR1 DFQATT and CDR2 SNEGSKA (reference sequence). Between the trimmed V and J ends, which lost 5 bases and 9 bases, there was a span of 20 bases.

The J gene is TRBJ2-7, the V gene TRBV4-2; no clear D gene. V was pared by 8 bases and J by 4 bases, with 9 bases between. This CDR3 region has 11 residues. Germline V lookup: CDR1 LGHNA, CDR2 YNFKEQ. CDR3 region: CASGSYYEQYF. DNA for the CDR3: TGTGCCAGCGGATCATATTACGAGCAGTACTTC.

This clonotype was counted a few times. The V gene is TRBV6-5, the J gene TRBJ2-5, with 8 bases aligning to TRBD1. The length of the CDR3 is 15 residues. Germline CDR1 MNHEY, CDR2 SVGAGI. V lost 2 bases and J lost 2; bases outside the gene matches: 4. The CDR3 sequence: CASSYDRGTQETQYF. The CDR3 DNA is TGTGCCAGCAGTTACGACAGGGGAACTCAAGAGACCCAGTACTTC.

The chain carries TRBV7-2 and TRBJ2-2; D not resolved. Trimming pared 1 base from V and 6 bases from J, leaving 12 bases between. The CDR3 sequence is 15 residues long. Germline CDR1 and CDR2: SGHTA and FQGNSA. For the CDR3, the DNA is TGTGCCAGCAGCTTAGTGTTGGACGGGTCCGGGGAGCTGTTTTTT. As protein: CASSLVLDGSGELFF.

This clonotype was seen a handful of times. This chain links TRBV7-9 with TRBJ1-2; no reliable D call. The CDR3 is made up of 13 amino acids. V lost 0 bases and J lost 8, with 10 bases in between. Germline CDR1 SEHNR, CDR2 FQNEAQ (reference sequence). CDR3 DNA: TGTGCCAGCAGCTTAGCAGGGAGAGGCGGCTACACCTTC. It translates to CASSLAGRGGYTF.

This clonotype has only one observation. The V gene is TRBV6-5, the J gene TRBJ1-2; tentative D call: TRBD1 (5 bases). Between the trimmed V and J ends, which lost 6 bases and 8 bases, there was a span of 19 bases. Germline CDR1 is MNHEY and CDR2 is SVGAGI. The CDR3 loop spans 14 amino acids. CDR3 sequence reads: CASSLNRRSNGYTF. CDR3 sequence (DNA): TGTGCCAGCAGCCTCAACAGGCGGTCCAACGGCTACACCTTC.

This clonotype was counted between two and nine times. The V and J genes are TRBV7-2 and TRBJ2-5, with no clear D. Germline V gene data show CDR1 as SGHTA and CDR2 as FQGNSA. This CDR3 contains 14 residues. V lost 6 bases and J lost 4, with 15 bases in between. CDR3 sequence: CASRFSRLRETQYF. Here the CDR3 DNA reads TGTGCCAGCAGATTCAGCAGGCTCCGAGAGACCCAGTACTTC.

This clonotype was seen a handful of times. The chain uses TRBV2 and TRBJ2-7, with D perhaps matching TRBD1 or TRBD2 (6 bases each). The CDR3 has 14 amino acids. V dropped 4 bases and J dropped 8 bases, with 18 bases sitting between them. Germline V CDR1 and CDR2: SNHLY, FYNNEI. The CDR3 sequence: CASSGAFRGAKQYF. In DNA, the CDR3 is TGTGCCAGCAGTGGGGCCTTTAGGGGGGCGAAGCAGTACTTC.

This clonotype was seen a few times. V and J are TRBV7-2 and TRBJ1-6; unclear D gene. The V end lost 1 base, the J end lost 4 bases, and 8 bases lay between the germline ends. CDR3 length: 15 residues. Per germline, CDR1 SGHTA and CDR2 FQGNSA. CDR3 region: CASSLGPGYNSPLHF. DNA for the CDR3: TGTGCCAGCAGCTTAGGTCCAGGTTATAATTCACCCCTCCACTTT.

The chain recombines TRBV5-1 with TRBJ2-7; 9 nucleotides agree with TRBD1. Germline lookup yields CDR1 SGHRS and CDR2 YFSETQ. The CDR3 has 17 residues. V shed 0 bases and J 0 bases; nucleotides not matched to a gene: 7. CDR3 amino acids: CASSLDRGTGSSYEQYF. The CDR3 DNA follows: TGCGCCAGCAGCTTGGACCGGGGGACAGGGAGCTCCTACGAGCAGTACTTC.

This clonotype was picked up a small number of times. This sequence joins TRBV20-1 and TRBJ1-5; 7 positions agree with TRBD1. Germline trimming cut 4 bases from V and 2 bases from J; bases unmatched to any gene: 5. Germline V gives CDR1 DFQATT, CDR2 SNEGSKA (reference sequence). The CDR3 covers 14 residues. The CDR3 spells CSAIRQGGNQPQHF. The CDR3 nucleotides are TGCAGTGCTATAAGACAGGGCGGCAATCAGCCCCAGCATTTT.

Many counts were recorded for this clonotype. This sequence joins TRBV29-1 and TRBJ1-1; 8 bases are shared with TRBD1. CDR1 SQVTM and CDR2 ANQGSEA come from the germline V gene. The J segment lost 4 bases and the V segment lost 6 bases, leaving 13 bases of the junction unmatched. The CDR3 extends over 15 amino acids. The CDR3 region is CSVQDTGGAITEAFF. The CDR3, as DNA: TGCAGCGTCCAAGACACAGGGGGGGCGATCACTGAAGCTTTCTTT.

This clonotype was recorded a few times. The rearrangement uses TRBV12-3 or TRBV12-4 and TRBJ1-1; D unclear. V dropped 10 bases and J dropped 5 bases, with 11 bases sitting between them. The CDR3 runs 11 residues. The CDR3: CAIAGFTEAFF. For the CDR3, the DNA is TGTGCCATAGCGGGGTTTACTGAAGCTTTCTTT.

The chain has TRBV12-3 or TRBV12-4 and TRBJ2-1; 7 nucleotides match TRBD1. This CDR3 has 14 amino acids. Unmatched junction bases numbered 7, after V lost 6 bases and J lost 5 bases. Written as DNA, the CDR3 is TGTGCCAGCAGCCCAAGACAGGGTAACAATGAGCAGTTCTTC. As protein: CASSPRQGNNEQFF.

This clonotype showed up just a few times. This chain links TRBV20-1 with TRBJ1-3; no clear D gene. There are 14 residues in the CDR3. Trimming pared 0 bases from V and 4 bases from J, leaving 10 bases between. The germline V gene has CDR1 DFQATT and CDR2 SNEGSKA (reference sequence). CDR3 sequence reads: CSARDPSKGNTIYF. The CDR3 nucleotides are TGCAGTGCTAGAGATCCCAGTAAAGGAAACACCATATATTTT.

The chain links TRBV20-1 to TRBJ1-6; D call uncertain. Trimming removed 3 bases at V and 0 bases at J, with 12 bases between. CDR1 and CDR2 (germline): DFQATT, SNEGSKA (reference sequence). This CDR3 has 16 residues. The CDR3 DNA reads as TGCAGTGCTAGTAAAGCTGAGAGCTCCTATAATTCACCCCTCCACTTT. Protein product: CSASKAESSYNSPLHF.

This clonotype was seen ten or more times. The V gene is TRBV30, the J gene TRBJ2-5; D is undetermined. Deletions cut 3 bases from V and 3 bases from J, with 11 bases between. Germline V gene data show CDR1 as GTSNPN and CDR2 as SVGIG (reference sequence). The CDR3 length is 13 residues. CDR3 bases: TGTGCCTGGAGAGGCGCAGCTGAAGAGACCCAGTACTTC. Translating gives CAWRGAAEETQYF.

In this sample, this clonotype turned up a few times. The chain has TRBV10-3 and TRBJ2-3, with a weak D call TRBD2 (7 bases). Trimming cost V 4 bases and J 6 bases, with 17 bases left between them. This CDR3 region has 15 residues. Germline lookup yields CDR1 ENHRY and CDR2 SYGVKD. CDR3: CAISGGGRGGDTQYF. In DNA, the CDR3 is TGTGCCATCAGTGGGGGTGGGCGCGGGGGCGATACGCAGTATTTT.

The chain recombines TRBV20-1 with TRBJ2-7; D unresolved. In germline, CDR1 is DFQATT, CDR2 SNEGSKA (reference sequence). The CDR3 has 14 residues. The germline V and J ends were trimmed by 5 bases and 3 bases, with 17 bases remaining between them. The CDR3 nucleotides are TGCAGTGCTCATCCTGTCGGGTCTTTCTACGAGCAGTACTTC. Its protein product is CSAHPVGSFYEQYF.

The chain carries TRBV12-3 or TRBV12-4 and TRBJ1-1, with D tentatively TRBD1 (6 bases). The CDR3 extends over 14 amino acids. Trimming removed 6 bases at V and 1 base at J, with 12 bases between. In DNA form, the CDR3 reads TGTGCCAGCAGAGGGGACACCTCGAACACTGAAGCTTTCTTT. Its translation: CASRGDTSNTEAFF.

This clonotype has a count of ten or more. A junction end diverges from the germline sequence, so it may reflect a read error. This chain uses TRBV12-3 or TRBV12-4 with TRBJ2-3, with D perhaps TRBD2 (5 bases). The CDR3 is made up of 14 amino acids. The CDR3 sequence: CASTLLGLTDTQYF. CDR3 coding DNA: TGTGCCAGCACTTTACTAGGTCTCACAGATACGCAGTATTTT.

This clonotype has a handful of counts. The rearrangement joins TRBV3-1 to TRBJ2-1, with D unclear. Germline CDR1 is LGHDT and CDR2 is YNNKEL (reference sequence). The CDR3 is 11 amino acids. V lost 6 bases and J lost 10, with 10 bases in between. The CDR3 nucleotides read TGTGCCAGCAGAGTCGATAGGGAGCAGTTCTTC. Amino acid sequence: CASRVDREQFF.

This chain's CDR3 is CASSLRLAVPTEQYF. Written as DNA, the CDR3 is TGTGCCAGCAGCCTCCGACTAGCGGTACCTACCGAGCAGTACTTC. V gene TRBV3-1 combines with J gene TRBJ2-7, with 9 positions matching TRBD2. Germline V gene lookup returns CDR1 LGHDT and CDR2 YNNKEL (reference sequence). CDR3 length equals 15 residues. With V trimmed by 4 bases and J by 6 bases, 10 bases remained unmatched.